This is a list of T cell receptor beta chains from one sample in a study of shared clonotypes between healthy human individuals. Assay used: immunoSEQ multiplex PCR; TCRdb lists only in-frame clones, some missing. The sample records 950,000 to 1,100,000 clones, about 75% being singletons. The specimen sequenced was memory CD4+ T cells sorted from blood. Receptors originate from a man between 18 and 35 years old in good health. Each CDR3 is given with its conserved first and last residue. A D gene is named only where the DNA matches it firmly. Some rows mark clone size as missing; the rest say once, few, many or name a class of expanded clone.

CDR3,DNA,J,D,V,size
CASSFVLGNQPQHF,TGTGCCAGCAGTTTTGTTCTCGGCAATCAGCCCCAGCATTTT,TRBJ1-5,.,TRBV28,.
CASSLRGASYEQYF,TGTGCCAGCAGCTTAAGAGGGGCGTCCTACGAGCAGTACTTC,TRBJ2-7,.,TRBV7-2,.
CASSLGADEKLFF,TGTGCCAGCTCACTTGGGGCGGATGAAAAACTGTTTTTT,TRBJ1-4,.,TRBV18,.
CASSQYQGAVNEQFF,TGCGCCAGCAGCCAATATCAGGGGGCGGTTAATGAGCAGTTCTTC,TRBJ2-1,TRBD1,TRBV4-1,.
CASSQEVGRGTTGELFF,TGCGCCAGCAGCCAAGAGGTCGGTCGGGGAACCACCGGGGAGCTGTTTTTT,TRBJ2-2,.,TRBV4-1,once
CASSRLAGGPSGTDTQYF,TGCGCCAGCAGCCGACTAGCGGGAGGGCCCTCGGGCACAGATACGCAGTATTTT,TRBJ2-3,TRBD2,TRBV4-1,.
CASRPTGGRVGELFF,TGTGCCAGCAGGCCGACAGGGGGGAGAGTCGGGGAGCTGTTTTTT,TRBJ2-2,TRBD1,TRBV11-2,once
CASSEVGGGLGEQYF,TGTGCCAGCAGTGAAGTCGGCGGGGGGCTTGGCGAGCAGTACTTC,TRBJ2-7,TRBD2,TRBV2,few
CASSSPGTGNNEKLFF,TGTGCCAGCAGTTCACCCGGGACAGGGAATAATGAAAAACTGTTTTTT,TRBJ1-4,TRBD1,TRBV28,.
CASSLQGADTGELFF,TGCGCCAGCAGCTTGCAGGGTGCGGACACCGGGGAGCTGTTTTTT,TRBJ2-2,.,TRBV5-1,.
CASSLSQGGETQYF,TGTGCCAGCAGTTTATCACAGGGCGGGGAGACCCAGTACTTC,TRBJ2-5,.,TRBV27,few
CASSLGRATNEKLFF,TGTGCCAGCAGCTTAGGGCGCGCAACTAATGAAAAACTGTTTTTT,TRBJ1-4,.,TRBV7-9,.
CASGLVRGTVNTEAFF,TGTGCTAGTGGTTTGGTACGGGGGACGGTAAACACTGAAGCTTTCTTT,TRBJ1-1,.,TRBV12-5,.
CASSFGYGEQYF,TGTGCCAGCAGCTTCGGCTATGGCGAGCAGTACTTC,TRBJ2-7,.,TRBV5-5,.
CASSQDQGKWRIYEQYF,TGCGCCAGCAGCCAAGACCAGGGGAAGTGGAGGATCTACGAGCAGTACTTC,TRBJ2-7,.,TRBV4-3,few
CASRSPNTGELFF,TGTGCCAGCAGGAGCCCGAACACCGGGGAGCTGTTTTTT,TRBJ2-2,.,TRBV6-1,.
CASSFGQGDTGELFF,TGTGCCAGCAGTTTCGGACAGGGGGACACCGGGGAGCTGTTTTTT,TRBJ2-2,TRBD1,TRBV27,few
CAWSVLGLLDTGELFF,TGTGCCTGGAGTGTACTAGGCCTGCTAGACACCGGGGAGCTGTTTTTT,TRBJ2-2,.,TRBV30,.
CASSESVGRTEQFF,TGTGCCAGCAGTGAATCCGTGGGGCGTACTGAGCAGTTCTTC,TRBJ2-1,.,TRBV6-1,.
CASSESGRGRGNTIYF,TGCGCCAGCAGTGAGTCGGGCAGGGGGAGAGGAAACACCATATATTTT,TRBJ1-3,TRBD1,TRBV10-1,.
CASSEMGTGLDGYTF,TGTGCCAGCAGCGAGATGGGGACAGGACTTGATGGCTACACCTTC,TRBJ1-2,TRBD1,TRBV13,.
CASSVDGQGNSPLHF,TGTGCCAGCAGTGTTGATGGACAGGGAAATTCACCCCTCCACTTT,TRBJ1-6,TRBD1,TRBV2,.
CASSHASLGEQYF,TGTGCCAGCAGCCACGCATCTCTCGGCGAGCAGTACTTC,TRBJ2-7,.,TRBV7-9,.
CASTPEVGSTDTQYF,TGTGCCAGCACCCCGGAGGTGGGGAGCACAGATACGCAGTATTTT,TRBJ2-3,.,TRBV6-1,.
CASSLGREPPNYGYTF,TGCGCCAGCAGCTTGGGTCGGGAGCCCCCTAACTATGGCTACACCTTC,TRBJ1-2,.,TRBV5-1,.
CAWSEVGAPGYTF,TGTGCCTGGAGTGAGGTGGGGGCGCCTGGCTACACCTTC,TRBJ1-2,.,TRBV30,.
CASSVLGQVYNEQFF,TGTGCCAGCAGCGTTCTTGGACAGGTATACAATGAGCAGTTCTTC,TRBJ2-1,TRBD1,TRBV9,few
CASSPIEGMEAFF,TGTGCCAGCAGTCCAATCGAGGGGATGGAAGCTTTCTTT,TRBJ1-1,.,TRBV6-4,few
CASSIRRQGGVQPQHF,TGTGCCAGTAGTATAAGACGACAGGGGGGGGTCCAGCCCCAGCATTTT,TRBJ1-5,TRBD1,TRBV19,.
CASSGQGRTYEQYF,TGCGCCAGCAGTGGACAGGGGAGGACCTACGAGCAGTACTTC,TRBJ2-7,TRBD1,TRBV10-2,.
CASSLYGGNTEAFF,TGTGCCAGCAGCTTGTATGGGGGAAACACTGAAGCTTTCTTT,TRBJ1-1,.,TRBV5-4,.
CRGRGALTRRDTGELFF,TGCAGAGGCCGGGGAGCCCTGACAAGGAGGGACACCGGGGAGCTGTTTTTT,TRBJ2-2,.,TRBV29-1,.
CASSSLGGGGSYEQYF,TGTGCCAGCAGCTCCCTCGGAGGGGGGGGCTCCTACGAGCAGTACTTC,TRBJ2-7,.,TRBV7-2,.
CASVSTGVNTEAFF,TGTGCCAGCGTATCGACAGGGGTGAACACTGAAGCTTTCTTT,TRBJ1-1,TRBD1,TRBV18,.
CASSYPTGGGYTF,TGTGCCAGCAGTTACCCGACAGGGGGCGGCTACACCTTC,TRBJ1-2,TRBD1,TRBV2,.
CASSESWPLASYEQYF,TGTGCCAGCAGTGAAAGTTGGCCACTGGCCTCCTACGAGCAGTACTTC,TRBJ2-7,.,TRBV2,.
CASSPEGVQPQHF,TGTGCCAGCTCCCCGGAGGGGGTACAGCCCCAGCATTTT,TRBJ1-5,.,TRBV18,.
CASSLGTSGNNEQFF,TGTGCCAGCAGTTTGGGGACTAGCGGCAACAATGAGCAGTTCTTC,TRBJ2-1,TRBD2,TRBV6-5,.
CASSLPTGSSYNEQFF,TGCGCCAGCAGCCTACCGACAGGCAGCTCCTACAATGAGCAGTTCTTC,TRBJ2-1,.,TRBV5-1,once
CASSPLVQDYQPQHF,TGCGCCAGCAGCCCCTTGGTTCAGGACTATCAGCCCCAGCATTTT,TRBJ1-5,.,TRBV4-1,.
CASSESSGRDEQYF,TGCGCCAGCAGTGAGTCCTCAGGCAGGGACGAGCAGTACTTC,TRBJ2-7,.,TRBV10-1,few
CASSGQGNSYNSPLHF,TGTGCCAGCAGCGGACAGGGGAACAGCTATAATTCACCCCTCCACTTT,TRBJ1-6,TRBD1,TRBV9,few
CSVAPQGGETQYF,TGCAGCGTTGCCCCGCAGGGGGGGGAGACCCAGTACTTC,TRBJ2-5,.,TRBV29-1,many
CASGLVLAGVSNEQFF,TGTGCTAGTGGTTTGGTACTCGCGGGAGTAAGCAATGAGCAGTTCTTC,TRBJ2-1,TRBD2,TRBV12-5,.
CASSLNGRPQETQYF,TGTGCCAGCAGCTTAAATGGCAGGCCTCAAGAGACCCAGTACTTC,TRBJ2-5,.,TRBV7-3,.